What follows describes a single TCR beta chain. Assay: immunoSEQ multiplex PCR; the TCRdb copy retains only in-frame clones and omits some. The profile shows 130,000 or so clones, about 90% of them singletons. This specimen comes from a study of blood T cell repertoires in COVID-19. The overall study: Sites in the United States, Italy and Spain provided acute and convalescent COVID-19 samples.

This CDR3 region has 15 residues. Deletions cut 3 bases from V and 1 base from J, with 12 bases between. Germline V gene data show CDR1 as ENHRY and CDR2 as SYGVKD. This receptor was identified in a man in his fifties or sixties with active COVID-19. The rearrangement links TRBV10-3 to TRBJ2-5; D unclear. The sample comprised peripheral blood. CDR3: CAISDVDGFQETQYF. The CDR3 DNA reads TGTGCCATCAGTGACGTCGACGGGTTCCAAGAGACCCAGTACTTC.